Shown below are 27 T cell receptor beta chains from a single sample sequenced in a study of control samples from healthy donors and cancer patients. Repertoires were generated with immunoSEQ multiplex PCR, while TCRdb's copy carries only in-frame clones and drops some. This sample carries 100,000 to 150,000 clones, around 90% of them seen once, and the ten largest clones take 5.5%. The specimen was blood. These receptors all stem from a man younger than 35 in good health.

The chain carries TRBV14 and TRBJ2-7; D is possibly TRBD2 (6 bases). The CDR3 is made up of 16 amino acids. V was pared by 4 bases and J by 4 bases, with 20 bases between. Germline V CDR1 and CDR2: SGHDN, FVKESK. The CDR3 loop reads CASSPWGEFEAYEQYF. As DNA, the CDR3 is TGTGCCAGCAGCCCTTGGGGGGAATTCGAGGCTTACGAGCAGTACTTC.

This clone was recorded once. The chain uses TRBV6-1 and TRBJ1-6, with D hard to call. This CDR3 has 16 residues. Trimming took 3 bases from V and 0 from J, leaving 9 bases between them. Germline V CDR1 and CDR2: MNHNS, SASEGT. The chain's CDR3 is CASSDRWGSYNSPLHF. The CDR3 DNA reads as TGTGCCAGCAGTGATAGGTGGGGCTCCTATAATTCACCCCTCCACTTT.

The chain recombines TRBV13 with TRBJ2-1; TRBD2 matches 9 bases. Germline lookup yields CDR1 PRHDT and CDR2 FYEKMQ (reference sequence). Trimming took 0 bases from V and 15 from J; bases not matched to a gene: 3. CDR3 length equals 12 residues. The CDR3 region is CASSLGGTSMFF. CDR3 DNA: TGTGCCAGCAGCTTAGGAGGGACTAGCATGTTCTTC.

The V gene is TRBV2, the J gene TRBJ1-5, with D tentatively TRBD1 (6 bases). Trimming left V 1 base short and J 1 base short, with 11 bases between. There are 16 residues in the CDR3. Germline V gene lookup returns CDR1 SNHLY and CDR2 FYNNEI. The CDR3 loop is CASSEGQVFSNQPQHF. Here the CDR3 DNA reads TGTGCCAGCAGTGAAGGACAGGTCTTCAGCAATCAGCCCCAGCATTTT. Drawing the rest from reference TRBV2 and TRBJ1-5, the complete variable domain is EPEVTQTPSHQVTQMGQEVILRCVPISNHLYFYWYRQILGQKVEFLVSFYNNEISEKSEIFDDQFSVERPDGSNFTLKIRSTKLEDSAMYFCASSEGQVFSNQPQHFGDGTRLSIL.

J is TRBJ2-7 and V is TRBV4-1; maybe TRBD2 (5 bases). Germline V gene sequence: CDR1 MGHRA, CDR2 YSYEKL. V shed 0 bases and J shed 6 bases, with 12 bases lying between them. The CDR3 sequence is 14 residues long. DNA for the CDR3: TGCGCCAGCAGCCAAGATTTCCTCCGGGGCGAGCAGTACTTC. This translates into CASSQDFLRGEQYF.

The V and J genes are TRBV5-5 and TRBJ1-6; 7 nucleotides agree with TRBD1. Germline CDR1 is SGHKS and CDR2 is YYEKEE (reference sequence). CDR3 length: 14 residues. V shed 2 bases and J 6 bases; nucleotides not matched to a gene: 2. The CDR3 DNA reads as TGTGCCAGCAGCTTTGGACAGGTTAATTCACCCCTCCACTTT. Amino acids: CASSFGQVNSPLHF.

This chain links TRBV6-4 with TRBJ2-3; a possible D gene is TRBD1 (5 bases). Trimming took 0 bases from V and 3 from J, leaving 10 bases between them. The CDR3 sequence is 15 residues long. CDR1 is MRHNA and CDR2 is SNTAGT in the germline V gene. The CDR3 is CASSDSGTGTDTQYF. The CDR3 DNA is TGTGCCAGCAGTGACTCCGGAACAGGTACAGATACGCAGTATTTT.

The rearrangement joins TRBV5-6 to TRBJ1-1; D not certain. Between the trimmed V and J ends, which lost 0 bases and 11 bases, there was a span of 14 bases. The CDR3 length is 13 residues. Germline CDR1 reads SGHDT; CDR2 reads YYEEEE. This CDR3 is CASSLVSVGEAFF. The CDR3 nucleotides read TGTGCCAGCAGCTTGGTGTCGGTCGGCGAGGCTTTCTTT.

This chain uses TRBV25-1 with TRBJ2-7; D remains unclear. Germline values: CDR1 MGHDK, CDR2 SYGVNS. The V end lost 0 bases, the J end lost 0 bases, and 9 bases lay between the germline ends. The CDR3 extends over 15 amino acids. The CDR3 DNA reads TGTGCCAGCAGTGAATATCCAGACCCCTCCTACGAGCAGTACTTC. It codes for CASSEYPDPSYEQYF.

The rearrangement uses TRBV3-1 (or the pseudogene TRBV3-2) and TRBJ2-1; TRBD2 matches 7 bases. With 4 bases clipped from V and 4 bases from J, the junction kept 7 bases outside the gene matches. CDR1 and CDR2 from the germline V gene are LGHDT and YNNKEL (reference sequence). This CDR3 region has 15 residues. The chain's CDR3 is CASSPKAGTYNEQFF. The CDR3 region has the DNA TGTGCCAGCAGCCCAAAAGCGGGAACTTACAATGAGCAGTTCTTC.

This chain connects TRBV6-1 to TRBJ1-5; D gene uncertain. CDR1 and CDR2 from the germline V gene are MNHNS and SASEGT. The CDR3 covers 11 residues. The V end was cut by 2 bases, the J end by 9 bases, with 5 bases between. CDR3 DNA: TGTGCCAGCAGTGAAACTTCGCCCCAGCATTTT. It yields the protein CASSETSPQHF.

This sequence joins TRBV5-6 and TRBJ2-7; perhaps TRBD1 as D (6 bases). CDR1 SGHDT and CDR2 YYEEEE come from the germline V gene. The CDR3 is 14 amino acids. With 0 bases removed from V and 4 bases from J, the gap between germline ends came to 11 bases. The CDR3 DNA reads as TGTGCCAGCAGCTTGGACAGGGCAGGGTACGAGCAGTACTTC. Translated, it gives CASSLDRAGYEQYF.

This rearrangement joins TRBV6-5 to TRBJ1-1; no reliable D call. Trimming removed 6 bases at V and 8 bases at J, with 16 bases between. The CDR3 runs to 13 residues. CDR1 is MNHEY, CDR2 SVGAGI, per germline. Here the CDR3 DNA reads TGTGCCAGCAGCCTTAAAATGCCCGACGAAGCTTTCTTT. Its translation: CASSLKMPDEAFF.

This chain links TRBV5-6 with TRBJ2-1; TRBD2 matches 8 bases. The trim removed 2 bases at V and 5 bases at J, leaving 9 bases unmatched. The CDR3 sequence is 16 residues long. Germline CDR1 reads SGHDT; CDR2 reads YYEEEE. DNA of the CDR3: TGTGCCAGCAGCTTTCAGGTAGCGGGGTGGGACAATGAGCAGTTCTTC. As protein: CASSFQVAGWDNEQFF.

The genes are TRBV10-3 and TRBJ1-1, with D perhaps matching TRBD1 (6 bases). Trimming pared 7 bases from V and 4 bases from J, leaving 10 bases between. CDR1 is ENHRY, CDR2 SYGVKD, per germline. This CDR3 comprises 12 residues. The CDR3 region is CAIMGGGTEAFF. The CDR3 region has the DNA TGTGCCATCATGGGAGGGGGCACTGAAGCTTTCTTT.

This clone has just one count. This sequence joins TRBV5-1 and TRBJ2-7; 9 nucleotides line up with TRBD2. Germline V lookup: CDR1 SGHRS, CDR2 YFSETQ. J gave up 2 bases and V 0 bases, and 3 bases lay outside the gene matches. CDR3 size: 15 residues. The CDR3 DNA sequence: TGCGCCAGCAGCTTGGCGGCTAGCGGGGCCTACGAGCAGTACTTC. Its translation: CASSLAASGAYEQYF. Using reference TRBV5-1 and TRBJ2-7 for the parts outside the CDR3, the full variable domain is KAGVTQTPRYLIKTRGQQVTLSCSPISGHRSVSWYQQTPGQGLQFLFEYFSETQRNKGNFPGRFSGRQFSNSRSEMNVSTLELGDSALYLCASSLAASGAYEQYFGPGTRLTVT.

V is TRBV19 and J is TRBJ1-4; D perhaps matches TRBD1 (5 bases). The CDR3 is 13 residues long. The germline V gene encodes CDR1 LNHDA and CDR2 SQIVND (reference sequence). Trimming removed 6 bases from V and 4 bases from J, with 9 bases in between. CDR3 in DNA: TGTGCCAGTAGCTGGGGGAATAATGAAAAACTGTTTTTT. Its translation is CASSWGNNEKLFF.

This chain connects TRBV7-3 to TRBJ1-5; D might be TRBD1 (5 bases). Germline lookup yields CDR1 SGHTA and CDR2 FQGTGA. V lost 5 bases and J lost 4, with 21 bases in between. The CDR3 has 17 amino acids. The CDR3 loop reads CASSRSFRGAQNQPQHF. CDR3 sequence (DNA): TGTGCCAGCAGCCGATCGTTCAGAGGGGCGCAGAATCAGCCCCAGCATTTT.

V usage is TRBV2 and J usage is TRBJ2-4; no definite D call. CDR1 is SNHLY and CDR2 is FYNNEI in the germline V gene. V was trimmed by 7 bases and J by 8 bases, leaving 18 bases between them. This CDR3 contains 14 residues. The CDR3 bases are TGTGCCAGCAACCGGGCCCCCCAAGGCGACATTCAGTACTTC. Translating it yields CASNRAPQGDIQYF.

The DNA for the CDR3 is TGTGCCATCAGTGTGGGGAGTGTCACTGAAGCTTTCTTT. The encoded protein is CAISVGSVTEAFF. This chain connects TRBV10-3 to TRBJ1-1; no clear D gene. Germline CDR1 is ENHRY and CDR2 is SYGVKD. Trimming pared 4 bases from V and 4 bases from J, leaving 10 bases between. There are 13 residues in the CDR3.

CDR3 in DNA: TGTGCCACCAGTGATCCGTTGGGACAGGGGAGAGATACGCAGTATTTT. Translating gives CATSDPLGQGRDTQYF. The genes are TRBV24-1 and TRBJ2-3; 10 bases map to TRBD1. CDR1 and CDR2 from the germline V gene are KGHDR and SFDVKD. The CDR3 totals 16 residues. With V trimmed by 3 bases and J by 5 bases, 7 bases remained unmatched.

This chain joins TRBV5-1 and TRBJ1-1; TRBD1 matches 7 bases. Germline loops: CDR1 SGHRS, CDR2 YFSETQ. V shed 2 bases, J shed 7 bases, and the junction held 8 bases outside the gene matches. This CDR3 comprises 14 residues. The CDR3 protein is CASSFEGASVEAFF. In DNA form, the CDR3 reads TGCGCCAGCAGCTTCGAGGGGGCTTCTGTTGAAGCTTTCTTT.

The chain is built from TRBV4-1 and TRBJ1-2; the D is unclear. V was pared by 2 bases and J by 5 bases, with 15 bases between. The CDR3 loop spans 15 amino acids. In germline, CDR1 is MGHRA, CDR2 YSYEKL. CDR3 DNA: TGCGCCAGCAGCCAACTACAGAGGATTAAGTATGGCTACACCTTC. Its protein is CASSQLQRIKYGYTF.

The chain links TRBV30 to TRBJ2-7; 8 nucleotides align to TRBD2. CDR3 length: 13 residues. V shed 4 bases, J shed 3 bases, and the junction held 5 bases outside the gene matches. Per the germline V gene, CDR1 is GTSNPN and CDR2 is SVGIG (reference sequence). In DNA, the CDR3 is TGTGCCTGGAACGGGGGGGCCGACTACGAGCAGTACTTC. Translated: CAWNGGADYEQYF. Supplemented by reference TRBV30 and TRBJ2-7, the full variable domain reads SQTIHQWPATLVQPVGSPLSLECTVEGTSNPNLYWYRQAAGRGLQLLFYSVGIGQISSEVPQNLSASRPQDRQFILSSKKLLLSDSGFYLCAWNGGADYEQYFGPGTRLTVT.

J is TRBJ1-1 and V is TRBV30; D gene unclear. The ends were cut back, 2 bases at V and 0 bases at J, with 13 bases in the middle. Germline V gives CDR1 GTSNPN, CDR2 SVGIG (reference sequence). The CDR3 extends over 15 amino acids. The CDR3, as DNA: TGTGCCTGGAGTCCTGGCAGCACTTTGAACACTGAAGCTTTCTTT. Translation: CAWSPGSTLNTEAFF. Filled out from reference TRBV30 and TRBJ1-1, the complete variable domain reads SQTIHQWPATLVQPVGSPLSLECTVEGTSNPNLYWYRQAAGRGLQLLFYSVGIGQISSEVPQNLSASRPQDRQFILSSKKLLLSDSGFYLCAWSPGSTLNTEAFFGQGTRLTVV.

V usage is TRBV30 and J usage is TRBJ1-1, with a tentative D call TRBD1 (6 bases). The germline V gene has CDR1 GTSNPN and CDR2 SVGIG (reference sequence). The V end was cut by 4 bases, the J end by 0 bases, with 9 bases between. CDR3 length equals 13 residues. CDR3 in amino acids: CAWNGDMNTEAFF. CDR3 DNA sequence: TGTGCCTGGAACGGGGACATGAACACTGAAGCTTTCTTT.

The rearrangement links TRBV9 to TRBJ1-3; D unresolved. In germline, CDR1 is SGDLS, CDR2 YYNGEE. This CDR3 spans 15 amino acids. Trimming left V 2 bases short and J 2 bases short, with 11 bases between. The CDR3 sequence: CASSVEGSAGNTIYF. As DNA, the CDR3 is TGTGCCAGCAGCGTGGAGGGATCGGCTGGAAACACCATATATTTT.